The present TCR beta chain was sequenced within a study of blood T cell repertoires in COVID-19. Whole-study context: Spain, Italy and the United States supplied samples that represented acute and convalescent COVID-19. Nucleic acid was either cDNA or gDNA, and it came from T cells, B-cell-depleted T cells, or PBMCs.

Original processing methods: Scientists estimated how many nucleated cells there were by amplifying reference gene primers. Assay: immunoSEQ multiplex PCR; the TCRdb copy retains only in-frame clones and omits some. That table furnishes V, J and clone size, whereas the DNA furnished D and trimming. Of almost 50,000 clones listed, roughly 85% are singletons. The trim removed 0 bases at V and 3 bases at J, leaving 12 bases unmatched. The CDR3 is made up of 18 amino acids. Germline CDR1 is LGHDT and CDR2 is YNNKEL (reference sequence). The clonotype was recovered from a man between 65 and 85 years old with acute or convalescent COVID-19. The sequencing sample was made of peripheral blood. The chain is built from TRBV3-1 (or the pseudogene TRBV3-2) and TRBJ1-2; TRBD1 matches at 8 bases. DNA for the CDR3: TGTGCCAGCAGCCAAGATACTCTTCTTACAGGGGGGGACTATGGCTACACCTTC. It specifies CASSQDTLLTGGDYGYTF.